This note documents a single TCR beta chain sequence. In the 2 weeks before study entry, exposed participants met a COVID-19 case, which was PCR-confirmed or clinician-diagnosed. TCRdb's copy holds only in-frame clones and misses some; the assay was immunoSEQ multiplex PCR. The table has around 340,000 clones, roughly 90% seen once. The sample belongs to a study of blood T cell repertoires in COVID-19. The CDR3 length is 15 residues. Germline CDR1 reads MGHRA; CDR2 reads YSYEKL. The V end lost 1 base, the J end lost 2 bases, and 11 bases lay between the germline ends. The TCR comes from a woman aged 25 to 39 who had been exposed to COVID-19. Material for sequencing was PBMCs or T cells enriched from blood (not recorded which). The J gene is TRBJ1-1, the V gene TRBV4-1; D is unresolved. The CDR3: CASSQGASLNTEAFF. CDR3 nucleotides: TGCGCCAGCAGCCAAGGGGCTTCCCTCAACACTGAAGCTTTCTTT.